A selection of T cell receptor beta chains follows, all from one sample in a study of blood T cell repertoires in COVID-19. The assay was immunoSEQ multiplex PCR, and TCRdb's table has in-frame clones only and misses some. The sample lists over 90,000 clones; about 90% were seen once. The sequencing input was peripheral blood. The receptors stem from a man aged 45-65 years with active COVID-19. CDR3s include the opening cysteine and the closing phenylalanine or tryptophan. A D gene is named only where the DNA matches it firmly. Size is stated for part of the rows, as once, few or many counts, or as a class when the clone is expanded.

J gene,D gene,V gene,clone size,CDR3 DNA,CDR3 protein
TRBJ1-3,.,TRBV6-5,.,TGTGCCAGCAAATCCCGGGACACTGGAAACACCATATATTTT,CASKSRDTGNTIYF
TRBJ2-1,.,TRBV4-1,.,TGCGCCAGCAGCCATTTAGGGGGGGGGAACAATGAGCAGTTCTTC,CASSHLGGGNNEQFF
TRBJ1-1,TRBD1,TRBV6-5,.,TGTGCCAGCAGGATGGGACAGGGGGGGAACACTGAAGCTTTCTTT,CASRMGQGGNTEAFF
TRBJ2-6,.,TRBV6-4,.,TGTGCCAGCAGTCGTGAGGCTGGGGCCAACGTCCTGACTTTC,CASSREAGANVLTF
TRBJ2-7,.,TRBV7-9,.,TGTGCCAGCAGCGGAGAGGGCAGCTCCTACGAGCAGTACTTC,CASSGEGSSYEQYF
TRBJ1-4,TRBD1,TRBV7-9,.,TGTGCCAGCAGCTTAATGGGACAGGGGGAAAAACTGTTTTTT,CASSLMGQGEKLFF
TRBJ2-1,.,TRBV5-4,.,TGTGCCAGCAGCGCGATGCGGGGTCGCTCCTACAATGAGCAGTTCTTC,CASSAMRGRSYNEQFF
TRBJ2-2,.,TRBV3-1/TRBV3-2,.,TGTGCCAGCAGCCAAGCTGGGGAGCTGTTTTTT,CASSQAGELFF
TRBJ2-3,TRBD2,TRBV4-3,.,TGCGCCAGCAGCCAACTAGCGGGGAAAACAGATACGCAGTATTTT,CASSQLAGKTDTQYF
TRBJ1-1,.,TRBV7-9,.,TGTGCCAGCAGCTTAGTGACGGGGATGAACACTGAAGCTTTCTTT,CASSLVTGMNTEAFF
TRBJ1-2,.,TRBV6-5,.,TGTGCCAGCAGGTCCCGACAGGCATCGTATGGCTACACCTTC,CASRSRQASYGYTF
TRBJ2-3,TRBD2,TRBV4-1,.,TGCGCCAGCAGCCATCCCACTAGCGGGGCCACAGATACGCAGTATTTT,CASSHPTSGATDTQYF
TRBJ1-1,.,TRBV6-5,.,TGTGCCAGCAGACCCGGGGGTACTGAAGCTTTCTTT,CASRPGGTEAFF
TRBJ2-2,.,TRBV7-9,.,TGTGCCAGCAGCGGGAGCCTGAGGTTCGGGGAGCTGTTTTTT,CASSGSLRFGELFF
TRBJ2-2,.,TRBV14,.,TGTGCCAGCAGCCAAAGACGGGCCGGGGAGCTGTTTTTT,CASSQRRAGELFF
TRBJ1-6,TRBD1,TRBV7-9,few,TGTGCCAGCAGCCCTACAGGGGGCGGAAATAATTCACCCCTCCACTTT,CASSPTGGGNNSPLHF
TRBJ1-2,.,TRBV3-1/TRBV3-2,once,TGTGCCAGCAGCCACTTAGGACAAAGTTATGGCTACACCTTC,CASSHLGQSYGYTF
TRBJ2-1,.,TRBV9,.,TGTGCCAGCAGCCTCGAAGCCGAGCAGTTCTTC,CASSLEAEQFF
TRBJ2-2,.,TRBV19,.,TGTGCCAGTAGTATCGGTACGGGGGGCACCCGGGAGCTGTTTTTT,CASSIGTGGTRELFF
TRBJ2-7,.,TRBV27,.,TGTGCCAGCAGTTTATCCCTGGCCACGGAGGGCTACGAGCAGTACTTC,CASSLSLATEGYEQYF
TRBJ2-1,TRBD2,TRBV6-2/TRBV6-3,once,TGTGCCAGCAGTTACTCGGGGGGGAGGGCTAATGAGCAGTTCTTC,CASSYSGGRANEQFF
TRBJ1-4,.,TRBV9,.,TGTGCCAGCAGCGTAGTGGCCGATAATGAAAAACTGTTTTTT,CASSVVADNEKLFF
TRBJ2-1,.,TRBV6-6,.,TGTGCCAGCAGTTCAGCTAGCATACATGAGCAGTTCTTC,CASSSASIHEQFF
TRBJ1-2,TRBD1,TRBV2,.,TGTGCCAGCAGTGAAGCGCTAAGGGACAGTAACTATGGCTACACCTTC,CASSEALRDSNYGYTF
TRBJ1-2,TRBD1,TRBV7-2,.,TGTGCCAGCAGCTTAGGGGGACAGACAAGCTACACCTTC,CASSLGGQTSYTF
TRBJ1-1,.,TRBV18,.,TGTGCCAGCTCACCAGGGACATTGGGTGAAGCTTTCTTT,CASSPGTLGEAFF
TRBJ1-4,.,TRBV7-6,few,TGTGCCAGCAGCCGCAGGACAGCAACTAATGAAAAACTGTTTTTT,CASSRRTATNEKLFF
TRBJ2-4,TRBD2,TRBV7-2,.,TGTGCCAGCAGCTCCCCACTAGCGATCTTAGCCAAAAACATTCAGTACTTC,CASSSPLAILAKNIQYF
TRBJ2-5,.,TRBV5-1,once,TGCGCCAGCAGCCCTTTTATGGGGGGAGAGACCCAGTACTTC,CASSPFMGGETQYF
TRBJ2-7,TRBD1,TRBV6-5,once,TGTGCCAGCGGAGGACAGGGCCTCTACGAGCAGTACTTC,CASGGQGLYEQYF
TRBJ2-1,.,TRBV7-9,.,TGTGCCAGCAGCTTTTTAACCGCGGGGTCCAATGAGCAGTTCTTC,CASSFLTAGSNEQFF
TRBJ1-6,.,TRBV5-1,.,TGCGCCAGCAGCCGGGGAGGCGGCGGCGCTGGGGATTCACCCCTCCACTTT,CASSRGGGGAGDSPLHF
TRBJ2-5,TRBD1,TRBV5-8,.,TGTGCCAGCAGCTTCGGACAGGGTAAAGGCGAGACCCAGTACTTC,CASSFGQGKGETQYF
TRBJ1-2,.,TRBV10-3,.,TGTGCCATCAGTGAGTCTGCCTACGGCTACACCTTC,CAISESAYGYTF
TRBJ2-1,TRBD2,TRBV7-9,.,TGTGCCAGCAGCCCCACGTTGGGGGGGAACAATGAGCAGTTCTTC,CASSPTLGGNNEQFF
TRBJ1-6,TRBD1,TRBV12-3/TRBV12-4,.,TGTGCCAGCAGTCTACAGGGGACCTCACCCCTCCACTTT,CASSLQGTSPLHF
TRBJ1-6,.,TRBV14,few,TGTGCCAGCAGCCAACTCTATAATTCACCCCTCCACTTT,CASSQLYNSPLHF
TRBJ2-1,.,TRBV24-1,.,TGTGCCACCAGTGATGGGGCGGGGCGAGAGCAGTTCTTC,CATSDGAGREQFF
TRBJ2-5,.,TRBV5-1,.,TGCGCCAGCAGCTGGGGGCTTACTACTTTCCAAGAGACCCAGTACTTC,CASSWGLTTFQETQYF
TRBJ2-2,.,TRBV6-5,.,TGTGCCAGCACGGTGGGAGACGGCACCGGGGAGCTGTTTTTT,CASTVGDGTGELFF
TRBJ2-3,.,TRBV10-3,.,TGTGCCATCAGCCTGACAGACGTGAGCACAGATACGCAGTATTTT,CAISLTDVSTDTQYF
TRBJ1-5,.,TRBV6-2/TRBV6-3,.,TGTGCCAGCAGTCGGTCAGAGACTAATCAGCCCCAGCATTTT,CASSRSETNQPQHF
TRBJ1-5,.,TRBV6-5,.,TGTGCCAGCAGTACAGGGATTCAGCCCCAGCATTTT,CASSTGIQPQHF
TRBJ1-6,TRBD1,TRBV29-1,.,TGCAGCGTTGCGGAGGGGGCTGAGTCACCCCTCCACTTT,CSVAEGAESPLHF
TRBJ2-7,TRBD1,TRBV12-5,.,TGTGCTAGTGGCAACCTTGACAGGGGTCTCTACGAGCAGTACTTC,CASGNLDRGLYEQYF
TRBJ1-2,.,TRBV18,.,TGTGCCAGCTCACCAGTAATCAGAGGTCCCTCCAACTATGGCTACACCTTC,CASSPVIRGPSNYGYTF
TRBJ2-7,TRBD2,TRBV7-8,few,TGTGCCAGCAGCTCAAAAATCATCGGCCCAGCGGGGGCCGGGGGCGAGCAGTACTTC,CASSSKIIGPAGAGGEQYF
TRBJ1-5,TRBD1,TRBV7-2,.,TGTGCCAGCAGCCTAGAACAGGGGCTTAATCAGCCCCAGCATTTT,CASSLEQGLNQPQHF
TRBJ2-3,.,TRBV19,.,TGTGCCAGTAGGCGACAGGCCTTTGGCACAGATACGCAGTATTTT,CASRRQAFGTDTQYF
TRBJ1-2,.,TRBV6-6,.,TGTGCCAGCAGTTACAAAGGGGGGGACTATGGCTACACCTTC,CASSYKGGDYGYTF
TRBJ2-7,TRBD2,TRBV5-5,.,TGTGCCAGCAGCGACTTTGGTCGCGGGAGGAACGAGCAGTACTTC,CASSDFGRGRNEQYF
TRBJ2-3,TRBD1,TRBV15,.,TGTGCCACCAGCAGACCAGACAGGGGGCAAGATACGCAGTATTTT,CATSRPDRGQDTQYF
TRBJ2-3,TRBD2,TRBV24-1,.,TGTGCCACCAGTGGAGCGGGGACAGATACGCAGTATTTT,CATSGAGTDTQYF
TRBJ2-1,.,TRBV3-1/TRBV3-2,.,TGTGCCAGCAGCCAACCCCCAGTGGGGCAACCTCAAGTCTTTGAAGAGCAGTTCTTC,CASSQPPVGQPQVFEEQFF
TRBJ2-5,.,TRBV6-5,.,TGTGCCAGCAGCGGACAGCAAGAGACCCAGTACTTC,CASSGQQETQYF